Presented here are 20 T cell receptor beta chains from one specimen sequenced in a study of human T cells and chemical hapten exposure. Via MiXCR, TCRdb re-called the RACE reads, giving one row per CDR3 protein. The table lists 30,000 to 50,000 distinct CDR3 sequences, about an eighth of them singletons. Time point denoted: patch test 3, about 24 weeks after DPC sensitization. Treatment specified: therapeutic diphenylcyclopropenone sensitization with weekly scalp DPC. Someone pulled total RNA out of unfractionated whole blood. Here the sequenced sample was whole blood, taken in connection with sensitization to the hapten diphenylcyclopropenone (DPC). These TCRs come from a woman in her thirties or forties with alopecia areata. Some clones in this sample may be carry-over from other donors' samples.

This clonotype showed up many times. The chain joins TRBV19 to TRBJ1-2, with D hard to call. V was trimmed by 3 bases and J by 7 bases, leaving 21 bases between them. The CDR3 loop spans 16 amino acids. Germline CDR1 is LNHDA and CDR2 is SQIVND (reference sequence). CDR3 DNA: TGTGCCAGTAGTATGACTGCTCTCAAGGATACGAGTGGCTACACCTTC. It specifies CASSMTALKDTSGYTF.

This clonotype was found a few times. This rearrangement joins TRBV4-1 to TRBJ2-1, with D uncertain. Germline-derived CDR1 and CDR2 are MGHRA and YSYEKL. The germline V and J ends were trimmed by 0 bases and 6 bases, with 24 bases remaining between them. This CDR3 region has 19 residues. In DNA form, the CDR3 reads TGCGCCAGCAGCCAAGAAGGAACCCCAGGCCTCGGCCCCGGCAATGAGCAGTTCTTC. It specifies CASSQEGTPGLGPGNEQFF.

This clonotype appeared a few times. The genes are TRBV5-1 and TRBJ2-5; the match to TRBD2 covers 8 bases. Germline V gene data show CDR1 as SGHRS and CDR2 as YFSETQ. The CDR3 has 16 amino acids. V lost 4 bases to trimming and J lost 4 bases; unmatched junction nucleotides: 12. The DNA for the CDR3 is TGCGCCAGCAGCCCGAGCGGACTAGCAACTTCAGAGACCCAGTACTTC. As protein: CASSPSGLATSETQYF.

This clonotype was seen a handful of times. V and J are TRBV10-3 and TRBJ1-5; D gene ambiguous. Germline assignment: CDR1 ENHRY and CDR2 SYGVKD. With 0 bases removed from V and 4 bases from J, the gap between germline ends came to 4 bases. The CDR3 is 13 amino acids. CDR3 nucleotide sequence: TGTGCCATCAGTGAGTCCCTGAATCAGCCCCAGCATTTT. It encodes CAISESLNQPQHF.

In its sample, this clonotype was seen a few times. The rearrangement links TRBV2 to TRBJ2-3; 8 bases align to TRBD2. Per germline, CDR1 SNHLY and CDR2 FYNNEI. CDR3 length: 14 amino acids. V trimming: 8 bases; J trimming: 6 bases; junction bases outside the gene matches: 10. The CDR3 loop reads CASASAGGSDTQYF. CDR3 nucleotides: TGTGCCAGCGCTTCGGCGGGGGGTTCGGATACGCAGTATTTT.

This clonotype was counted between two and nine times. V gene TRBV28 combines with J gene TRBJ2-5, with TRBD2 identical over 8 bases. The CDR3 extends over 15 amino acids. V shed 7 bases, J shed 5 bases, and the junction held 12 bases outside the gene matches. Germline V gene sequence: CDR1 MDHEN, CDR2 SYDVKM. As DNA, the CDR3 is TGTGCCAGCACCCCTAGCGGGCTACCTAAGGAGACCCAGTACTTC. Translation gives CASTPSGLPKETQYF.

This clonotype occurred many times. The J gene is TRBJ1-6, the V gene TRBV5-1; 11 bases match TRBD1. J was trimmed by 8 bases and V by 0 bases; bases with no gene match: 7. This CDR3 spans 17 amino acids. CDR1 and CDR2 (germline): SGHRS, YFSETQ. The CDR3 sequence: CASSLVNPGQGDSPLHF. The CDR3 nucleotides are TGCGCCAGCAGCTTGGTTAACCCGGGACAGGGGGATTCACCCCTCCACTTT.

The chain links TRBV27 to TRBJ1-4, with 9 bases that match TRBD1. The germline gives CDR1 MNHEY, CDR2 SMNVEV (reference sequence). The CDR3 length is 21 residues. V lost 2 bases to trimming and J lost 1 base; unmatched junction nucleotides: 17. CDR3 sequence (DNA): TGTGCCAGCAGTTTAACTGAAGGACAGGGGAGATTTGGAGGAACTAATGAAAAACTGTTTTTT. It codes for CASSLTEGQGRFGGTNEKLFF.

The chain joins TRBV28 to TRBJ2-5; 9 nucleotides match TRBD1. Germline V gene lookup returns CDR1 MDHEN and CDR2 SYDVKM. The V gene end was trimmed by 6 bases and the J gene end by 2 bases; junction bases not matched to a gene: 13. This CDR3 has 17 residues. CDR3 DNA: TGTGCCAGCAGCTGGACAGGGGCTATACCCGCACAAGAGACCCAGTACTTC. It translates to CASSWTGAIPAQETQYF. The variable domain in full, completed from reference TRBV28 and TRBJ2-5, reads DVKVTQSSRYLVKRTGEKVFLECVQDMDHENMFWYRQDPGLGLRLIYFSYDVKMKEKGDIPEGYSVSREKKERFSLILESASTNQTSMYLCASSWTGAIPAQETQYFGPGTRLLVL.

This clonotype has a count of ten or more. The CDR3 protein is CASSPLTGANVLTF. DNA for the CDR3: TGTGCCAGCTCACCACTAACTGGGGCCAACGTCCTGACTTTC. This chain uses TRBV18 with TRBJ2-6; D not certain. There are 14 residues in the CDR3. Germline CDR1 reads KGHSH; CDR2 reads LQKENI. Trimming took 1 base from V and 2 from J, leaving 3 bases between them.

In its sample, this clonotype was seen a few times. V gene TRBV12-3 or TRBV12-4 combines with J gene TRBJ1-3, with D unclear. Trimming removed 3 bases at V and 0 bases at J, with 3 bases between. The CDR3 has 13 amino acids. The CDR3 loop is CASSFNSGNTIYF. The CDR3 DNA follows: TGTGCCAGCAGTTTTAACTCTGGAAACACCATATATTTT.

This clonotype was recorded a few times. The CDR3 region has the DNA TGCGCCAGCGGGACTAGCGACAGCACAGATACGCAGTATTTT. This encodes CASGTSDSTDTQYF. This chain links TRBV5-1 with TRBJ2-3, with 10 bases that match TRBD2. This CDR3 has 14 amino acids. With 7 bases clipped from V and 0 bases from J, the junction kept 2 bases outside the gene matches. Germline V gives CDR1 SGHRS, CDR2 YFSETQ.

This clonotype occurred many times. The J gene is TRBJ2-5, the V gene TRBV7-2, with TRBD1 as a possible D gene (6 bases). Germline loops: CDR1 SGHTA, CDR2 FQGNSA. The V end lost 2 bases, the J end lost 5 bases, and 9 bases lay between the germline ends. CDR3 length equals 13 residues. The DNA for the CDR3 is TGTGCCAGCAGCTTAAACAGGGCTGAGACCCAGTACTTC. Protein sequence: CASSLNRAETQYF.

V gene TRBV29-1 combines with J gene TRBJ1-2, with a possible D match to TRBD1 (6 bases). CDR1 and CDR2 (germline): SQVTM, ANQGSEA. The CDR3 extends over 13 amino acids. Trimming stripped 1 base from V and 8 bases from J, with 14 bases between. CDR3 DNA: TGCAGCGTTGAAGGCCTCATCGGGGGCGGCTACACCTTC. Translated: CSVEGLIGGGYTF.

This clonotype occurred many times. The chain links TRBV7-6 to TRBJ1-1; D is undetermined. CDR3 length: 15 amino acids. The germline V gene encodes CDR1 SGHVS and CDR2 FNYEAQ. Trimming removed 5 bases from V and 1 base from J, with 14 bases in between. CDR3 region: CASSLRRMENTEAFF. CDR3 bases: TGTGCCAGCAGCCTACGACGGATGGAGAACACTGAAGCTTTCTTT.

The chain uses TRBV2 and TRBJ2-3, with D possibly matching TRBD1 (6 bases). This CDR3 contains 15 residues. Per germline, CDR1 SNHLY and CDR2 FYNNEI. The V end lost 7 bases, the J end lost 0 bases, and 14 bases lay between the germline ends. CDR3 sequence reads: CASKAGAPSTDTQYF. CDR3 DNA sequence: TGTGCCAGCAAGGCAGGGGCCCCGAGCACAGATACGCAGTATTTT.

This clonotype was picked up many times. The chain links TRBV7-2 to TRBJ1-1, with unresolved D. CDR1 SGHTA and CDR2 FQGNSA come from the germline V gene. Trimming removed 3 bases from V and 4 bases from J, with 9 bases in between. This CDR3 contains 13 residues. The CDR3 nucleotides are TGTGCCAGCAGCTTCCTAGGAGGCACTGAAGCTTTCTTT. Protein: CASSFLGGTEAFF.

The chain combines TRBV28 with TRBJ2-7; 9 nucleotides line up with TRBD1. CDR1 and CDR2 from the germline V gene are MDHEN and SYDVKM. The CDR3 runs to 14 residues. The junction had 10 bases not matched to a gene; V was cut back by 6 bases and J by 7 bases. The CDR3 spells CASSRQGGRGEQYF. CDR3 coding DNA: TGTGCCAGCAGCCGACAGGGGGGCCGAGGAGAGCAGTACTTC. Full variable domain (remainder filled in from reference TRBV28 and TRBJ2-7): DVKVTQSSRYLVKRTGEKVFLECVQDMDHENMFWYRQDPGLGLRLIYFSYDVKMKEKGDIPEGYSVSREKKERFSLILESASTNQTSMYLCASSRQGGRGEQYFGPGTRLTVT.

CDR3 bases: TGTGCCAGCACCGCCACAGGGGTTGGTTCCTACAATGAGCAGTTCTTC. Translating gives CASTATGVGSYNEQFF. This chain uses TRBV6-5 with TRBJ2-1; 7 bases agree with TRBD1. The CDR3 runs to 16 residues. Trimming took 7 bases from V and 1 from J; bases not matched to a gene: 10. Per the germline V gene, CDR1 is MNHEY and CDR2 is SVGAGI.

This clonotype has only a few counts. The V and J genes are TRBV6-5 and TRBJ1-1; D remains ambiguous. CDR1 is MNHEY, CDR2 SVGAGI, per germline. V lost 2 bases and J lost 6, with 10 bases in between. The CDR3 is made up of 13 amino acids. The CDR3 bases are TGTGCCAGCAGTTACCTAGGCCCCGCTGAAGCTTTCTTT. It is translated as CASSYLGPAEAFF.